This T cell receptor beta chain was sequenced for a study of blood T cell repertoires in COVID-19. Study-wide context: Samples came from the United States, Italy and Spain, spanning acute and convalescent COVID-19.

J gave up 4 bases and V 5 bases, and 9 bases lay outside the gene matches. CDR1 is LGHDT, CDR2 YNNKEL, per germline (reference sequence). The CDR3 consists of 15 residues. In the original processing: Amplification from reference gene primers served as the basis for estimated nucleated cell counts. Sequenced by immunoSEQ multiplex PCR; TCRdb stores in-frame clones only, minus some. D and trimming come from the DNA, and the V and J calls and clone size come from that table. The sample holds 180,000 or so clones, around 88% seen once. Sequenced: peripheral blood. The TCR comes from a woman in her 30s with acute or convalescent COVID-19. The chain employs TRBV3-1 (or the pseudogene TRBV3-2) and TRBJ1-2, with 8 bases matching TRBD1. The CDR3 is CASSKGGQGLYGYTF. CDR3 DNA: TGTGCCAGCAGCAAAGGAGGACAGGGCCTCTATGGCTACACCTTC.